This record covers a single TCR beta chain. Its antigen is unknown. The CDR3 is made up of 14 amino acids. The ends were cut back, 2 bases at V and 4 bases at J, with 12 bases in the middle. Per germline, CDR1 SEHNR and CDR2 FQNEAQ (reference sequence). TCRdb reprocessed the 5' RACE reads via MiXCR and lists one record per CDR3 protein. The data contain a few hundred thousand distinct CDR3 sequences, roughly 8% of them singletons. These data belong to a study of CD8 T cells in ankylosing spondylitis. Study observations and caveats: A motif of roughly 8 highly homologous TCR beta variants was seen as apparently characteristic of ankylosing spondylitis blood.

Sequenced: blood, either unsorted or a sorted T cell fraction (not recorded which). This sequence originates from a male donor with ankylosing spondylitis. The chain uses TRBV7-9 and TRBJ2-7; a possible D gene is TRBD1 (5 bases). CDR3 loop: CASSLPSRGYEQYF. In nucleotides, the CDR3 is TGTGCCAGCAGCTTACCCTCAAGGGGATACGAGCAGTACTTC.